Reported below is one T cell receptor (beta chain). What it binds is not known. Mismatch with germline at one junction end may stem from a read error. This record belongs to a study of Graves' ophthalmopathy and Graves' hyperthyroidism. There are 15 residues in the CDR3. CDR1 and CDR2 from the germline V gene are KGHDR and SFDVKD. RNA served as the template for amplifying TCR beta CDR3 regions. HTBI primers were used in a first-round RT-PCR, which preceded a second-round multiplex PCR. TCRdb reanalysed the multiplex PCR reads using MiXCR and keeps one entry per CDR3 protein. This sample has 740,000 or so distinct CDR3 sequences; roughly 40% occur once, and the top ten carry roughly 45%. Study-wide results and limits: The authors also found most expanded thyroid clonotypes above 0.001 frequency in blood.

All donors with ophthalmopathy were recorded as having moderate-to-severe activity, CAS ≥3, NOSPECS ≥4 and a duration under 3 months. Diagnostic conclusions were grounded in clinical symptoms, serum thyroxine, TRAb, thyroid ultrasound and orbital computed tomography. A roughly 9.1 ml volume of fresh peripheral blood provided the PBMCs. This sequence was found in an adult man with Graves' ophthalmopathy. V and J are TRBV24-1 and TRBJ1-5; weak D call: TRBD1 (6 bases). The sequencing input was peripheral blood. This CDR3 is CASSLRGKGNQPQHF. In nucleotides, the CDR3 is TGTGCCAGCAGTTTAAGGGGGAAGGGCAATCAGCCCCAGCATTTT.